This entry concerns a single T cell receptor beta chain. Its specific antigen is unknown. No base quality values were provided; no much bigger clone lies one nucleotide off. The sample is drawn from a study (dated by TCRdb to about 2016). The library was made by RT-PCR. Instrument used: Illumina MiSeq. TCRdb reanalyzed the raw reads on its own, using fastp at Q25 for trimming and MiXCR for clone calling, and kept in-frame beta chains. Identical CDR3 proteins give one entry, which carries the most common genes and DNA. This sample comprises approximately 720,000 distinct CDR3 sequences, 12% to 15% of them detected only once. The ten largest clones take up roughly 4% of the sample. The germline V gene specifies SNHLY as CDR1 and FYNNEI as CDR2. The CDR3 covers 14 residues, taking in both the cysteine and the phenylalanine. Just CDR3 DNA is preserved here, 42 bases in frame from base 1. For this chain, trimming is 10 bases at the V end and 8 bases at the J end, and the number of junction bases without a gene match is 7.

The chain uses TRBV2 and TRBJ1-6; TRBD1 agrees with 11 junctional bases. Material for sequencing was memory CD4+ T cells from blood. The clonotype originates from a female donor in good health, serving as a healthy control. The CDR3 loop reads CATKRTGGDSPLHF. Here is the DNA: TGTGCCACCAAACGGACAGGGGGCGATTCACCCCTCCACTTT.